The clone carrying this TCR beta chain was seen a single time. The sample comes from a study of control samples from healthy donors and cancer patients. Trimming removed 3 bases from V and 6 bases from J, with 9 bases in between. Germline V lookup: CDR1 SQVTM, CDR2 ANQGSEA. This CDR3 contains 12 residues. Profiling relied on immunoSEQ multiplex PCR, and the TCRdb table lists in-frame clones only, not all of them. The sample shows 100,000 or so clones, 90% to 95% of them seen only once. The sequence was collected from a woman aged 18-35 years in good health. The V call is TRBV29-1, the J call TRBJ2-1; a possible D gene is TRBD2 (6 bases). Specimen: blood. The CDR3 DNA is TGCAGCGTTGACAGGAGGGTCAATGAGCAGTTCTTC. Encoded protein: CSVDRRVNEQFF.